The present T cell receptor (beta chain) was sequenced within a study of blood T cells in healthy people across ages. Study findings and constraints: In long-lived donors, naive CD4+ cell counts and diversity exceeded those of aged donors. Per million T cells, the diversity of TCR beta decreased roughly linearly as age advanced.

This clonotype was counted between two and nine times. Its antigen remains unknown. Trimming cost V 5 bases and J 2 bases, with 10 bases left between them. CDR3 length: 14 amino acids. No fewer than 7 million PBMCs went into each sample. PCR was performed a second time for roughly 6 to 12 cycles using a sample-barcoded 5' primer and a J-beta primer mix. Via MiXCR, TCRdb re-called the 5' RACE reads, giving one row per CDR3 protein. The sample lists some 750,000 distinct CDR3 sequences, 22% seen once, with 22% in the top ten. The gene calls are TRBV12-3 or TRBV12-4 and TRBJ1-5, with unresolved D. Input material: blood. This TCR derives from an older man in good health. CDR3 DNA: TGTGCCAGCAGTCCAAATTGGGGCAATCAGCCCCAGCATTTT. Its translation is CASSPNWGNQPQHF.